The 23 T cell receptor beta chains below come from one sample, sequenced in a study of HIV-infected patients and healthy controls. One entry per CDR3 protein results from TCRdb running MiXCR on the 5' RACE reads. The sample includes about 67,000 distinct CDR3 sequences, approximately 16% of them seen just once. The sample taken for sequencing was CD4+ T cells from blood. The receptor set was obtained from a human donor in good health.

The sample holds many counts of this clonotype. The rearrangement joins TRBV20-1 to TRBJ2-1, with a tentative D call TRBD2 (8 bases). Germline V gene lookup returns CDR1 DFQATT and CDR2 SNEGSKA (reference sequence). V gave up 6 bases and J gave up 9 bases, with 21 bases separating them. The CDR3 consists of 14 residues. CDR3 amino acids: CSANRQGLVFEQFF. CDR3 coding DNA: TGCAGTGCGAACAGACAGGGACTAGTTTTTGAGCAGTTCTTC.

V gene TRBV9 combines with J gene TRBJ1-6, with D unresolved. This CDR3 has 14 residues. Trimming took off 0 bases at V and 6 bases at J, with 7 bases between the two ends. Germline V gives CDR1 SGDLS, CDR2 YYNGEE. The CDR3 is CASSVGGLNSPLHF. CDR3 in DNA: TGTGCCAGCAGCGTAGGAGGGCTTAATTCACCCCTCCACTTT.

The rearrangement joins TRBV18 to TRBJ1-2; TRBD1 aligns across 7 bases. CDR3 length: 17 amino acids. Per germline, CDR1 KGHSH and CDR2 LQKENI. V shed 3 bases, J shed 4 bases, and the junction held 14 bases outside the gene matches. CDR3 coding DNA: TGTGCCAGCTCACCCCTGGGGGAGGACAGGCGGATCTATGGCTACACCTTC. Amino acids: CASSPLGEDRRIYGYTF. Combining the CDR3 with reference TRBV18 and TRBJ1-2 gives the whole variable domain NAGVMQNPRHLVRRRGQEARLRCSPMKGHSHVYWYRQLPEEGLKFMVYLQKENIIDESGMPKERFSAEFPKEGPSILRIQQVVRGDSAAYFCASSPLGEDRRIYGYTFGSGTRLTVV.

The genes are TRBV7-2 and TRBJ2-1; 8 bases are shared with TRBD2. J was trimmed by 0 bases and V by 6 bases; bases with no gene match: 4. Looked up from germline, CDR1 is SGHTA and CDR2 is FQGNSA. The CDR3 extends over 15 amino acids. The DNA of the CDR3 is TGTGCCAGCAGGTCGGGGGGGAGCTCCTACAATGAGCAGTTCTTC. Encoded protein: CASRSGGSSYNEQFF.

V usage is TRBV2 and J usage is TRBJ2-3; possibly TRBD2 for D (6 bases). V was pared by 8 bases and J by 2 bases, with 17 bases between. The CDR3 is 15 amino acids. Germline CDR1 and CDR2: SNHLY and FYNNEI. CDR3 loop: CASSHPGESTDTQYF. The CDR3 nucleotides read TGTGCCAGCTCGCATCCGGGAGAATCCACAGATACGCAGTATTTT.

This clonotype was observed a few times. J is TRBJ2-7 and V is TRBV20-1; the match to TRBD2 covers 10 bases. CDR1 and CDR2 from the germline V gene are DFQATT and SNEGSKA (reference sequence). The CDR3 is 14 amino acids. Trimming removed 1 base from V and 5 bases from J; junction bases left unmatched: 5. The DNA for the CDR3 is TGCAGTGCTAGAGGACAGCGGGAGGGCCACGAGCAGTACTTC. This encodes CSARGQREGHEQYF.

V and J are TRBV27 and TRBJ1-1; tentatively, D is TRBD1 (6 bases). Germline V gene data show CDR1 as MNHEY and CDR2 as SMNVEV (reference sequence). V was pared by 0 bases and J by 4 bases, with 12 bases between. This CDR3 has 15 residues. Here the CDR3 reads CASSLSWGAGTEAFF. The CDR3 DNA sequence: TGTGCCAGCAGTTTATCTTGGGGGGCGGGCACTGAAGCTTTCTTT.

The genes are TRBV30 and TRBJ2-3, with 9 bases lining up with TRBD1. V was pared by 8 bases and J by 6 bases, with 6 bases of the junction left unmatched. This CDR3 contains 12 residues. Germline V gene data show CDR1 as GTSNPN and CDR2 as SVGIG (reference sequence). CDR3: CARTGGGDTQYF. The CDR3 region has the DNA TGTGCCCGAACAGGGGGCGGTGATACGCAGTATTTT.

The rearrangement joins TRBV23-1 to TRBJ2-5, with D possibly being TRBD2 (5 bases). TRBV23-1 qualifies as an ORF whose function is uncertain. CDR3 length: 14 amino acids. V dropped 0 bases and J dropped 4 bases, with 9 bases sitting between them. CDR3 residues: CASSQSLGAETQYF. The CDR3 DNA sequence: TGCGCCAGCAGTCAATCGTTGGGAGCAGAGACCCAGTACTTC.

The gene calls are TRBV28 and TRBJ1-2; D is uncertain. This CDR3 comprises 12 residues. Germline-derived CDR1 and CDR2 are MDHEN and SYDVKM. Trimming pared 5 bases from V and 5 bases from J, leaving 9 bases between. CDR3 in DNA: TGTGCCAGCAGTCTCGCGGAGTATGGCTACACCTTC. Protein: CASSLAEYGYTF.

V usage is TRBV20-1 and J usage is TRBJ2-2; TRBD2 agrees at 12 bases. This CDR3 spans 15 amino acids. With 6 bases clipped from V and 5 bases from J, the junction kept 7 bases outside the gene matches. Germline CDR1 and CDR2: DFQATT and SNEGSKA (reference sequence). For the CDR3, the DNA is TGCAGTGCGTCACCTAGCGGGAGGGGTACCGGGGAGCTGTTTTTT. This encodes CSASPSGRGTGELFF.

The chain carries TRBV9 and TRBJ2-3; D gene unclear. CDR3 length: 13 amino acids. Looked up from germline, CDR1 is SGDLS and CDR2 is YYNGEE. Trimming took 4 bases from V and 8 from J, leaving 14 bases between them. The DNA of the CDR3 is TGTGCCAGCAGCACACTCGACACTGGTACGCAGTATTTT. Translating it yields CASSTLDTGTQYF.

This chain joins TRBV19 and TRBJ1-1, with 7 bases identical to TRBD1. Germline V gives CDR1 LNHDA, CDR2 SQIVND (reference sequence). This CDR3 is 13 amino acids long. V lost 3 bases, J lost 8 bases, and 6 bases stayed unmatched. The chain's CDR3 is CASSIRRDREAFF. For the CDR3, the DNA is TGTGCCAGTAGTATTCGACGGGACAGAGAAGCTTTCTTT.

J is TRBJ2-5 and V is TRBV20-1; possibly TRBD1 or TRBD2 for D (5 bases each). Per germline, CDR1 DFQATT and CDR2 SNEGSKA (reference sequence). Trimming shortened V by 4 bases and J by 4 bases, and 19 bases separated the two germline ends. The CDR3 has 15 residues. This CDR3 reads CSAMQVRDGGETQYF. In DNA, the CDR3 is TGCAGTGCTATGCAAGTACGGGACGGCGGAGAGACCCAGTACTTC.

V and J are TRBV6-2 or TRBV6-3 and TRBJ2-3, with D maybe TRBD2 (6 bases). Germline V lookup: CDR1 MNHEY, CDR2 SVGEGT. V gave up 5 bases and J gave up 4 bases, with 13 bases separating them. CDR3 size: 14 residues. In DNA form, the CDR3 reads TGTGCCAGCAGTGAACGACTAGTCGCAGATACGCAGTATTTT. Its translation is CASSERLVADTQYF.

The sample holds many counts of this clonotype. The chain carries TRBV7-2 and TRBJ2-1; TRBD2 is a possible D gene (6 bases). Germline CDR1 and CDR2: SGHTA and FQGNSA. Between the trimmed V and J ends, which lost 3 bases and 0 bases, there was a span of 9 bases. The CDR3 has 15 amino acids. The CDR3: CASSFDSGSYNEQFF. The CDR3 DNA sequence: TGTGCCAGCAGCTTCGATAGCGGCTCCTACAATGAGCAGTTCTTC.

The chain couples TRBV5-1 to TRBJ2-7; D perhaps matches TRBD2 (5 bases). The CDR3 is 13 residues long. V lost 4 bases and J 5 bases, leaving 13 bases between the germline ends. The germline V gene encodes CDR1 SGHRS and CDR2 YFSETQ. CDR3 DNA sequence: TGCGCCAGCAGCCGTGAGGGCGCGAACGAGCAGTACTTC. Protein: CASSREGANEQYF.

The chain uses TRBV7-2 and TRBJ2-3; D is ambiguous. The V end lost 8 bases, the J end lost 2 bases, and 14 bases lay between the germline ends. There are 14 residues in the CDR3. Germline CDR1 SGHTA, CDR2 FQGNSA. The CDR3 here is CASSGWAPTDTQYF. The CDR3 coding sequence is TGTGCCAGCTCCGGTTGGGCCCCCACAGATACGCAGTATTTT. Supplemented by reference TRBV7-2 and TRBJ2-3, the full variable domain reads GAGVSQSPSNKVTEKGKDVELRCDPISGHTALYWYRQSLGQGLEFLIYFQGNSAPDKSGLPSDRFSAERTGGSVSTLTIQRTQQEDSAVYLCASSGWAPTDTQYFGPGTRLTVL.

In DNA, the CDR3 is TGTGCCTGGAGCTTGCAGGGGGATCAGCCCCAGCATTTT. Amino acids: CAWSLQGDQPQHF. The chain is built from TRBV30 and TRBJ1-5; 7 bases map to TRBD1. V was pared by 3 bases and J by 5 bases, with 4 bases of the junction left unmatched. The CDR3 has 13 amino acids. Germline CDR1 GTSNPN, CDR2 SVGIG (reference sequence).

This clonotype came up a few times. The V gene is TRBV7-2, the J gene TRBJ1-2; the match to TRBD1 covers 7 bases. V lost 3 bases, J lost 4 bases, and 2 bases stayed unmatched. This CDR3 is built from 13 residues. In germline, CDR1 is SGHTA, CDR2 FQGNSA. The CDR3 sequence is CASSLGQSYGYTF. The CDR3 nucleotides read TGTGCCAGCAGCTTGGGACAGTCCTATGGCTACACCTTC.

The CDR3 DNA sequence: TGTGCCAGTAGTATCCAACCTTTTGAGCAGTTCTTC. Translation gives CASSIQPFEQFF. The chain links TRBV19 to TRBJ2-1; D unclear. V was cut by 3 bases and J by 9 bases, with 9 bases left in between. The germline CDR1 and CDR2 sequences are LNHDA and SQIVND (reference sequence). This CDR3 comprises 12 residues.

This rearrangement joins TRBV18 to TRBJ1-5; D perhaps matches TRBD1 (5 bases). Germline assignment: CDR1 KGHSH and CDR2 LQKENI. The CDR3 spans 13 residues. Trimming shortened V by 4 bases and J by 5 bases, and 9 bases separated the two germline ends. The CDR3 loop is CASSHGGDQPQHF. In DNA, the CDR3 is TGTGCCAGCTCACATGGGGGGGATCAGCCCCAGCATTTT.

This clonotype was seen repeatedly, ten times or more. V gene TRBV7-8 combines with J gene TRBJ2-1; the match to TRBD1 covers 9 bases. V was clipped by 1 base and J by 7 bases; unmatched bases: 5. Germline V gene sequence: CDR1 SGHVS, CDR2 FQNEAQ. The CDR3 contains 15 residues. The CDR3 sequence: CASSLDRGRFNEQFF. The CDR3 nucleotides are TGTGCCAGCAGCTTAGACAGGGGGCGCTTTAATGAGCAGTTCTTC.